The rows below give T cell receptor beta chains drawn from one sample of a study of beta chain features in type 1 diabetes. The protocol was immunoSEQ multiplex PCR, while the TCRdb copy is restricted to in-frame clones and leaves out a portion. The table includes over 120,000 clones, 8% to 13% detected once. The sample was naive CD4+ T cells from blood. These receptors were obtained from a man aged 18-30 years in good health. Each CDR3 is given with its conserved first and last residue. A D gene is named only where the DNA matches it firmly. Rows may omit the clone size; those that give it use once, few, many or a size class.

j_gene: TRBJ2-5
abundance: NA
v_gene: TRBV19
d_gene: NA
CDR3nt: TGTGCCAGTAGTATTACTAGCCGGAGAGGAGAGACCCAGTACTTC
CDR3aa: CASSITSRRGETQYF

j_gene: TRBJ2-7
abundance: NA
v_gene: TRBV5-1
d_gene: NA
CDR3nt: TGCGCCAGCAGCTTATGGCAGGGGGGACCCTACGAGCAGTACTTC
CDR3aa: CASSLWQGGPYEQYF

j_gene: TRBJ1-1
abundance: NA
v_gene: TRBV11-2
d_gene: NA
CDR3nt: TGTGCCAGCAGCTTATCAGACACTGAAGCTTTCTTT
CDR3aa: CASSLSDTEAFF

j_gene: TRBJ1-2
abundance: NA
v_gene: TRBV9
d_gene: NA
CDR3nt: TGTGCCAGCAGCGTAGAGCCAATCCGCTATGGCTACACCTTC
CDR3aa: CASSVEPIRYGYTF

j_gene: TRBJ2-2
abundance: few
v_gene: TRBV7-6
d_gene: NA
CDR3nt: TGTGCCAGCAGCTTAGATCGGGCCGGGGAGCTGTTTTTT
CDR3aa: CASSLDRAGELFF

j_gene: TRBJ2-7
abundance: NA
v_gene: TRBV30
d_gene: NA
CDR3nt: TGTGCCTGGGGGAGTGCAAACGAGCAGTACTTC
CDR3aa: CAWGSANEQYF

j_gene: TRBJ2-3
abundance: few
v_gene: TRBV30
d_gene: TRBD2
CDR3nt: TGTGCCTGGTCCCCGGCTAGCGGGGGCACAGATACGCAGTATTTT
CDR3aa: CAWSPASGGTDTQYF

j_gene: TRBJ1-4
abundance: few
v_gene: TRBV4-3
d_gene: NA
CDR3nt: TGCGCCAGCAGCCAAGATTGGGGGGGCAAAGGTGAAAAACTGTTTTTT
CDR3aa: CASSQDWGGKGEKLFF

j_gene: TRBJ2-3
abundance: NA
v_gene: TRBV7-6
d_gene: TRBD1
CDR3nt: TGTGCCAGCAGCTTAGCGGGACAGAACACAGATACGCAGTATTTT
CDR3aa: CASSLAGQNTDTQYF

j_gene: TRBJ1-5
abundance: few
v_gene: TRBV2
d_gene: TRBD1
CDR3nt: TGTGCCAGCAGTGAGGGACAGGGGGGGCATTGGCCCCAGCATTTT
CDR3aa: CASSEGQGGHWPQHF